The rows below give T cell receptor beta chains drawn from one sample of a study of cytomegalovirus exposure and HLA in healthy donors. Generated by immunoSEQ multiplex PCR, the TCRdb table keeps only in-frame clones and is missing some. The sample contains around 92,000 clones, over 70% of which appear only once. The sequencing sample was made of PBMCs. These receptors were taken from a girl aged 2-15 years in good health and CMV-seropositive. Each CDR3 is given with its conserved first and last residue. The D gene is left open where the match is weak. Some rows mark clone size as missing; the rest say once, few, many or name a class of expanded clone.

size	D	V	J	CDR3	DNA
.	.	TRBV5-1	TRBJ1-1	CASSSRPTYTEAFF	TGCGCCAGCAGCTCGAGGCCCACATACACTGAAGCTTTCTTT
.	.	TRBV6-1	TRBJ1-5	CASRASGVSNQPQHF	TGTGCCAGCAGGGCCTCAGGGGTGAGCAATCAGCCCCAGCATTTT
.	.	TRBV7-9	TRBJ1-1	CASSLEGGGGSEAFF	TGTGCCAGCAGCTTAGAGGGGGGGGGAGGGAGTGAAGCTTTCTTT
.	TRBD2	TRBV11-2	TRBJ2-1	CASSLGREGYYNEQFF	TGTGCCAGCAGCTTAGGGCGGGAGGGATACTACAATGAGCAGTTCTTC
.	.	TRBV5-4	TRBJ2-1	CASSYRRAQDEQFF	TGTGCCAGCAGCTATCGCAGGGCTCAGGATGAGCAGTTCTTC
.	TRBD1	TRBV30	TRBJ2-5	CARSRQGGEQLETQYF	TGTGCCCGATCCCGACAGGGCGGCGAGCAGCTAGAGACCCAGTACTTC
.	.	TRBV19	TRBJ1-1	CASSSGLSEAFF	TGTGCCAGTAGTTCAGGGCTGAGTGAAGCTTTCTTT
once	.	TRBV19	TRBJ1-5	CASTQSGDQPQHF	TGTGCCAGTACCCAGTCCGGGGATCAGCCCCAGCATTTT
.	TRBD2	TRBV19	TRBJ2-1	CASSSQTSGRRGNEQFF	TGTGCCAGTAGTTCTCAGACTAGCGGGAGGAGGGGCAATGAGCAGTTCTTC
few	.	TRBV9	TRBJ2-1	CASSGDEQFF	TGTGCCAGCAGTGGAGATGAGCAGTTCTTC
.	TRBD1	TRBV5-4	TRBJ1-1	CASSFDRGTEAFF	TGTGCCAGCAGCTTCGACAGGGGCACTGAAGCTTTCTTT
.	.	TRBV30	TRBJ2-1	CAWSLARYEQFF	TGTGCCTGGAGTTTGGCTCGCTATGAGCAGTTCTTC
.	TRBD2	TRBV6-5	TRBJ2-7	CASLGLVGMAYEQYF	TGTGCCAGCCTGGGACTAGTGGGGATGGCTTACGAGCAGTACTTC
.	.	TRBV2	TRBJ1-6	CASSSSYNSPLHF	TGTGCCAGCTCGAGCTCCTATAATTCACCCCTCCACTTT
.	.	TRBV27	TRBJ2-6	CASKSPGRGANVLTF	TGTGCCAGCAAATCCCCTGGCAGGGGGGCCAACGTCCTGACTTTC
.	TRBD2	TRBV5-1	TRBJ2-3	CASSWTSGTDTQYF	TGCGCCAGCAGCTGGACTAGCGGCACAGATACGCAGTATTTT
.	TRBD1	TRBV7-3	TRBJ1-1	CASSAGQVNTEAFF	TGTGCCAGCAGCGCGGGACAGGTGAACACTGAAGCTTTCTTT
.	.	TRBV4-3	TRBJ1-2	CASSQETGIGYGYTF	TGCGCCAGCAGCCAGGAAACAGGAATTGGTTATGGCTACACCTTC
.	TRBD2	TRBV7-6	TRBJ2-3	CASSQNAGTMGDTQYF	TGTGCCAGCAGCCAGAACGCCGGGACTATGGGAGATACGCAGTATTTT
.	.	TRBV5-1	TRBJ2-7	CASSLFDGFPYEQYF	TGCGCCAGCAGCTTGTTTGACGGGTTTCCCTACGAGCAGTACTTC
.	TRBD2	TRBV29-1	TRBJ2-1	CSVETSVTYNEQFF	TGCAGCGTTGAAACTAGCGTGACCTACAATGAGCAGTTCTTC
.	.	TRBV20-1	TRBJ1-1	CSASISPPAFF	TGCAGTGCTAGTATATCCCCCCCGGCTTTCTTT
.	.	TRBV2	TRBJ2-7	CASSDGTYYEQYF	TGTGCCAGCAGCGACGGGACTTACTACGAGCAGTACTTC
once	.	TRBV10-3	TRBJ1-5	CAISGLNQPQHF	TGTGCCATCAGCGGTTTAAATCAGCCCCAGCATTTT
.	.	TRBV6-8	TRBJ1-4	CASTPPPVGGEKLFF	TGTGCCAGCACCCCCCCGCCGGTAGGAGGTGAAAAACTGTTTTTT
.	TRBD1	TRBV29-1	TRBJ2-7	CSVLQGSGWSPDF	TGCAGCGTGCTACAGGGGTCGGGCTGGTCTCCTGACTTC
.	TRBD2	TRBV18	TRBJ2-1	CASSPRTSGSNEQFF	TGTGCCAGCTCACCCCGGACTAGCGGGAGCAATGAGCAGTTCTTC
.	.	TRBV6-1	TRBJ1-4	CASSEVLGGSRREKLFF	TGTGCCAGCAGTGAAGTATTGGGAGGGTCTCGGAGGGAAAAACTGTTTTTT
.	TRBD2	TRBV9	TRBJ2-1	CASSVTSDIYNEQFF	TGTGCCAGCAGCGTTACTAGCGACATTTACAATGAGCAGTTCTTC
.	TRBD1	TRBV5-4	TRBJ1-3	CASSPGTGTGNTIYF	TGTGCCAGCAGCCCCGGGACAGGGACAGGAAACACCATATATTTT
.	TRBD2	TRBV2	TRBJ2-1	CASRYPYQREGIPEQFF	TGTGCCAGCAGATACCCCTACCAGCGGGAGGGAATCCCTGAGCAGTTCTTC
.	.	TRBV21-1	TRBJ1-3	CASKGQGTILYF	TGTGCCAGCAAAGGACAGGGTACTATACTATATTTT
few	.	TRBV6-5	TRBJ2-7	CASSWDTRSPYEQYF	TGTGCCAGCAGTTGGGACACCAGATCCCCCTACGAGCAGTACTTC
few	TRBD1	TRBV2	TRBJ1-1	CATRDSLNTEAFF	TGTGCCACCCGGGACAGTCTGAACACTGAAGCTTTCTTT
once	TRBD1	TRBV27	TRBJ1-5	CASSRDSSSYGNQPQHF	TGTGCCAGCAGCCGGGACAGTTCTTCATACGGCAATCAGCCCCAGCATTTT